This T cell receptor (beta chain) was identified during a study of T cells expressing NK-cell markers. Findings and caveats of the study: Clarity on HCMV specificity was lacking for the expanded NKG2C+ T cell clones.

It was by 5'RACE template switching with UMIs that TCR beta cDNA was made. Each CDR3 protein gets one entry in TCRdb, which reprocessed the 5' RACE reads and gives no DNA. The repertoire table contains almost 450,000 distinct CDR3 sequences. Germline V gives CDR1 SGHRS, CDR2 YFSETQ. This CDR3 is built from 15 residues. Note on this clonotype: Its matching antigen is unknown.

Input material: blood T cells: a sorted CD56 or NKG2C T cell subset, CD4+ or CD8+ T cells, or bulk PBMC T cells (not recorded which). The genes are TRBV5-1 and TRBJ2-7; TCRdb's D gene call, TRBD2, goes unchecked for lack of DNA. This TCR derives from a woman between 18 and 70 years old in good health. This chain's CDR3 is CASSSQGLAGDEQYF.